These T cell receptor beta chains were read from a single sample in a study of blood T cells in healthy people across ages. TCRdb independently ran MiXCR on the 5' RACE reads; one entry per CDR3 protein. The repertoire holds 1.5 million to 2 million distinct CDR3 sequences, with about 49% as singletons. Source material: blood. The receptors shown here come from a middle-aged woman in good health. Each CDR3 is given with its conserved first and last residue. Clone size is shown for a subset of rows, as once, few, many or a class of expanded clone.

clone_size v_call cdr3_aa
few TRBV20-1 CSATYRDRGNIQYF
. TRBV14 CASSQFTSGAETQYF
. TRBV15 CATSRSSGRTYEQYF
. TRBV12-3/TRBV12-4 CASRDGLTEQYF
. TRBV7-2 CASSLELAGGPEQFF
. TRBV7-8 CASSSIRGDDGDTQYF
. TRBV5-1 CASSPGTGNWQETQYF
. TRBV6-5 CASSYAPGVSYGYTF
few TRBV29-1 CSAGQGIYEQYF
once TRBV7-2 CASSLVLAGYPTDTQDF
few TRBV20-1 CSARAGFQETQYF
. TRBV20-1 CSAARAGFNYEQYF
. TRBV7-2 CASSLATFETQYF
. TRBV4-1 CASSQVGGGGPNNEQFF
. TRBV18 CASSPGLASPDTQYF
few TRBV6-5 CASSYGSSEQFF
. TRBV4-2 CASSQDSRAYEQFF
. TRBV10-3 CALKPSGGLINEQFF
. TRBV9 CASSLKGLAGGPFFTDTQYF
once TRBV12-3/TRBV12-4 CASRGTGGSRVNSGANVLTF
. TRBV12-3/TRBV12-4 CASTLTGENQPQHF
. TRBV6-6 CASSYENQPQHF
. TRBV6-6 CASSYLRGLAGANVLTF
. TRBV29-1 CSVGGSPRDRGPRSSYNEQFF
. TRBV5-6 CASSFRTSGFPETQYF
. TRBV28 CASSAIQGADTQYF
. TRBV10-3 CAISKGASTDTQYF
. TRBV7-9 CASSLGLGRRQETQYF
. TRBV5-4 CASRPTGAGGEQFF
few TRBV20-1 CSARDASNYGYTF
. TRBV29-1 CSVVDGAYEQYF
few TRBV27 CASSFRDGNQETQYF
. TRBV7-2 CASSPPLRLDTQYF
. TRBV12-3/TRBV12-4 CASRAGFHEQFF
. TRBV29-1 CSVPGQGAMGYTF
many TRBV7-6 CASSPIVSGANVLTF
once TRBV10-2 CASAGGFTDTQYF
once TRBV27 CASSKTGTTTDTQYF
few TRBV21-1 CASSHRQGCTAGANVLTF
. TRBV7-9 CASSNWADHNEQFF
. TRBV5-1 CASSLGFKEQYF
. TRBV20-1 CSATSGGNYEQYF
. TRBV4-2 CASSQEGAAGNEQFF
. TRBV28 CASSLWRGGSNQPQHF
. TRBV10-3 CATGAGFLGEQFF
. TRBV4-2 CTSSQERDSSYEQYF
few TRBV6-5 CASRPGRISTDTQYF
. TRBV12-3/TRBV12-4 CASRSRGQETQYF
. TRBV20-1 CSASLVQSHNQPQHF
. TRBV18 CASSPLGKDYEQYF
. TRBV12-3/TRBV12-4 CASSPWGQGFGSTDTQYF
few TRBV5-1 CASSLWTVQDEQFF
. TRBV20-1 CSAMGLGNYEQYF
. TRBV7-9 CASSYWGSGGCEQYF
. TRBV4-1 CASSPRQGLRNLSGYTF
few TRBV29-1 CSVEDQGTYGYTF
. TRBV29-1 CSVEEATDYGYTF
. TRBV7-9 CASSPPPGHRETQYF
. TRBV7-2 CASSGRSGNYEQYF